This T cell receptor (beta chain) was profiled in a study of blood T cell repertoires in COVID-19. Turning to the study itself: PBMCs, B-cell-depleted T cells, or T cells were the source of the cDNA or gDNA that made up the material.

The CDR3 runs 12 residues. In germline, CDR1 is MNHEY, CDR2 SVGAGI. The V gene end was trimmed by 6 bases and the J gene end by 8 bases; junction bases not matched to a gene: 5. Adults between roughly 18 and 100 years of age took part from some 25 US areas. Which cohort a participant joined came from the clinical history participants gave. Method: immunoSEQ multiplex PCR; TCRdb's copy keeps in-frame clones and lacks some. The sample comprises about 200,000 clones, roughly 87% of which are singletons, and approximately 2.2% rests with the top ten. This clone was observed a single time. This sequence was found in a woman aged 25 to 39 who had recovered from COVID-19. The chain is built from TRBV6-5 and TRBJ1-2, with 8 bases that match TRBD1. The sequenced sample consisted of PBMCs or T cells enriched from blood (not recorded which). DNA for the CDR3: TGTGCCAGCAGCCGGGACAGGAGAGGCTACACCTTC. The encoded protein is CASSRDRRGYTF.